The 14 T cell receptor beta chains below come from one sample, sequenced in a study of blood T cell repertoires in COVID-19. Sequencing used immunoSEQ multiplex PCR; TCRdb keeps in-frame clones, though not all of them. The sample carries approximately 120,000 clones, approximately 86% recorded once. Material for sequencing was peripheral blood. All receptors derive from a woman in her forties or fifties who had recovered from COVID-19.

The CDR3 region has the DNA TGTGCCAGCAGTAAGGGACTACCTAGGGAGACCCAGTACTTC. Protein sequence: CASSKGLPRETQYF. The rearrangement joins TRBV6-5 to TRBJ2-5; TRBD2 matches at 7 bases. CDR3 size: 14 residues. CDR1 and CDR2 from the germline V gene are MNHEY and SVGAGI. V gave up 5 bases and J gave up 5 bases; unmatched junction bases: 8.

The chain recombines TRBV27 with TRBJ2-7; 8 bases match TRBD2. The germline V gene encodes CDR1 MNHEY and CDR2 SMNVEV (reference sequence). Trimming removed 5 bases from V and 2 bases from J; junction bases left unmatched: 8. The CDR3 is 15 residues long. The CDR3, as DNA: TGTGCCAGCAGTCTGACCGGGACTAGGACCTACGAGCAGTACTTC. Translation: CASSLTGTRTYEQYF.

The V gene is TRBV12-3 or TRBV12-4, the J gene TRBJ2-3, with 9 positions matching TRBD1. V dropped 6 bases and J dropped 6; count of bases not matched to a gene: 4. The CDR3 runs to 13 residues. As DNA, the CDR3 is TGTGCCAGCAGGAGGACAGGGGCCGATACGCAGTATTTT. Encoded protein: CASRRTGADTQYF.

This clone has a single count. The chain carries TRBV11-2 and TRBJ2-5; 8 nucleotides line up with TRBD1. J was trimmed by 5 bases and V by 5 bases; bases with no gene match: 4. CDR1 and CDR2 from the germline V gene are SGHAT and FQNNGV. The CDR3 runs 13 residues. DNA for the CDR3: TGTGCCAGCAGCAACTACAGGGGGGAGACCCAGTACTTC. Translation: CASSNYRGETQYF.

V usage is TRBV28 and J usage is TRBJ2-7; 9 bases are a match to TRBD2. This CDR3 contains 20 residues. After removal of 5 bases from V and 7 bases from J, the junction contained 27 bases not matched to a gene. Per the germline V gene, CDR1 is MDHEN and CDR2 is SYDVKM. CDR3 coding DNA: TGTGCCAGCAGTCCCAAAATACCCCGTTTCGGTTTAGCGGGAGTGGGTGAGCAGTACTTC. Translated, it gives CASSPKIPRFGLAGVGEQYF.

The sample holds one count of this clone. The chain joins TRBV9 to TRBJ1-4; 7 bases line up with TRBD1. Germline CDR1 reads SGDLS; CDR2 reads YYNGEE. Losses at the gene ends were 4 bases for V and 7 bases for J; bases not matched to a gene: 10. The CDR3 is 15 amino acids. The CDR3 region has the DNA TGTGCCAGCAGCACCCACAGGGGTGTTGCTGAAAAACTGTTTTTT. It translates to CASSTHRGVAEKLFF.

This clone has only a few counts. The chain has TRBV10-1 and TRBJ1-6; D gene ambiguous. CDR1 is WNHNN, CDR2 SYGVQD, per germline (reference sequence). V was clipped by 8 bases and J by 6 bases, with 11 bases between them. This CDR3 contains 13 residues. CDR3 in DNA: TGCGCCAGCTCCCGGAGCGGTAATTCACCCCTCCACTTT. This codes for CASSRSGNSPLHF.

This clone showed up just once. The chain has TRBV5-4 and TRBJ1-1; D gene uncertain. Trimming took off 0 bases at V and 2 bases at J, with 8 bases between the two ends. The CDR3 spans 14 residues. Per germline, CDR1 SGHNT and CDR2 YYREEE (reference sequence). The CDR3 nucleotides read TGTGCCAGCAGCTTGGGGGCCGGAAACACTGAAGCTTTCTTT. Amino acids: CASSLGAGNTEAFF.

This clone was observed once. The chain joins TRBV7-2 to TRBJ2-5, with D perhaps TRBD1 (5 bases). Trimming removed 5 bases at V and 1 base at J, with 8 bases between. CDR3 length equals 13 residues. Per the germline V gene, CDR1 is SGHTA and CDR2 is FQGNSA. The CDR3 reads CASSRQIQETQYF. The CDR3 DNA follows: TGTGCCAGCAGCCGACAGATCCAAGAGACCCAGTACTTC.

The J gene is TRBJ2-7, the V gene TRBV28, with no clear D. This CDR3 is 15 amino acids long. The germline V and J ends were trimmed by 1 base and 4 bases, with 14 bases remaining between them. The germline gives CDR1 MDHEN, CDR2 SYDVKM. CDR3 coding DNA: TGTGCCAGCAGTTTATCCTCTGGCAGGCGATACGAGCAGTACTTC. Translating it yields CASSLSSGRRYEQYF.

The chain recombines TRBV5-1 with TRBJ1-2; 7 nucleotides agree with TRBD1. CDR3 length equals 15 residues. CDR1 SGHRS and CDR2 YFSETQ come from the germline V gene. The trim removed 4 bases at V and 0 bases at J, leaving 6 bases unmatched. CDR3 protein: CASSASGQTNYGYTF. In DNA form, the CDR3 reads TGCGCCAGCAGCGCGTCGGGACAGACTAACTATGGCTACACCTTC.

The chain carries TRBV7-2 and TRBJ2-5, with D possibly matching TRBD1 (6 bases). The CDR3 contains 14 residues. Germline lookup yields CDR1 SGHTA and CDR2 FQGNSA. V lost 5 bases to trimming and J lost 2 bases, with 12 bases between them. The CDR3 region has the DNA TGTGCCAGCAGCCAAGGACAGCCTCAAGAGACCCAGTACTTC. Its translation is CASSQGQPQETQYF.

This chain joins TRBV7-9 and TRBJ1-2; TRBD1 aligns across 7 bases. V dropped 2 bases and J dropped 12; count of bases not matched to a gene: 6. Germline V lookup: CDR1 SEHNR, CDR2 FQNEAQ (reference sequence). CDR3 size: 12 residues. CDR3 bases: TGTGCCAGCAGCTTAAAGAGACAGGGTAACACCTTC. Its protein product is CASSLKRQGNTF.

By share of the sample, this clone is medium-sized. V gene TRBV6-2 or TRBV6-3 combines with J gene TRBJ2-2; D unresolved. Germline V gene sequence: CDR1 MNHEY, CDR2 SVGEGT. The V end was cut by 5 bases, the J end by 0 bases, with 7 bases between. The CDR3 sequence is 14 residues long. The CDR3 reads CASSGLANTGELFF. CDR3 nucleotide sequence: TGTGCCAGCAGTGGCCTAGCGAACACCGGGGAGCTGTTTTTT.